A single sample gave rise to the 14 T cell receptor beta chains below, sequenced in a study of blood T cell repertoires in COVID-19. Sequenced by immunoSEQ multiplex PCR; TCRdb stores in-frame clones only, minus some. Here the sample spans about 180,000 clones, roughly 90% being singletons. Material: peripheral blood. The receptors were sampled from a man aged 70-80 years with active or convalescent COVID-19.

The J gene is TRBJ1-2, the V gene TRBV28; D gene unclear. The germline V and J ends were trimmed by 8 bases and 4 bases, with 14 bases remaining between them. The CDR3 loop spans 13 amino acids. Germline V lookup: CDR1 MDHEN, CDR2 SYDVKM. The CDR3 loop is CASGVGRVYGYTF. The CDR3 nucleotides read TGTGCCAGCGGCGTAGGGAGGGTCTATGGCTACACCTTC.

The chain is built from TRBV6-4 and TRBJ1-1; TRBD1 might be the D (6 bases). Germline V lookup: CDR1 MRHNA, CDR2 SNTAGT. The CDR3 runs 13 residues. V dropped 6 bases and J dropped 4 bases, with 12 bases sitting between them. CDR3 loop: CASRHRETTEAFF. The CDR3 bases are TGTGCCAGCAGACACAGGGAAACCACTGAAGCTTTCTTT.

The chain uses TRBV15 and TRBJ2-7; D may be TRBD1 (5 bases). Trimming stripped 0 bases from V and 0 bases from J, with 18 bases between. This CDR3 region has 18 residues. Germline CDR1 is LNHNV and CDR2 is YYDKDF (reference sequence). CDR3 sequence reads: CATSREGQSYLSSYEQYF. The CDR3 coding sequence is TGTGCCACCAGCAGAGAGGGGCAGTCATACCTCAGCTCCTACGAGCAGTACTTC.

V usage is TRBV10-2 and J usage is TRBJ1-1; D gene ambiguous. The CDR3 has 13 residues. Per the germline V gene, CDR1 is WSHSY and CDR2 is SAAADI. Trimming took 8 bases from V and 5 from J, leaving 15 bases between them. The CDR3 coding sequence is TGCGCCAGCCTCCCGGGTATTCGGACTGAAGCTTTCTTT. This translates into CASLPGIRTEAFF.

V is TRBV19 and J is TRBJ1-5; TRBD1 matches 10 bases. In germline, CDR1 is LNHDA, CDR2 SQIVND (reference sequence). Trimming cost V 7 bases and J 1 base; bases outside gene matches: 13. This CDR3 is 18 amino acids long. CDR3 loop: CASTSPGTGVRSNQPQHF. The CDR3, as DNA: TGTGCCAGTACCTCTCCCGGGACAGGGGTGAGGAGCAATCAGCCCCAGCATTTT. The variable domain in full, with the rest retrieved from reference TRBV19 and TRBJ1-5, is DGGITQSPKYLFRKEGQNVTLSCEQNLNHDAMYWYRQDPGQGLRLIYYSQIVNDFQKGDIAEGYSVSREKKESFPLTVTSAQKNPTAFYLCASTSPGTGVRSNQPQHFGDGTRLSIL.

The table lists this clone with a count of one. Here the CDR3 reads CASSDTSHLNSPLHF. The CDR3 region has the DNA TGTGCCAGCAGTGATACCAGTCACCTTAATTCACCCCTCCACTTT. This chain joins TRBV25-1 and TRBJ1-6; D not certain. V lost 3 bases to trimming and J lost 6 bases, with 12 bases between them. The CDR3 has 15 amino acids. Germline V lookup: CDR1 MGHDK, CDR2 SYGVNS. The whole variable domain, remainder taken from reference TRBV25-1 and TRBJ1-6, is EADIYQTPRYLVIGTGKKITLECSQTMGHDKMYWYQQDPGMELHLIHYSYGVNSTEKGDLSSESTVSRIRTEHFPLTLESARPSHTSQYLCASSDTSHLNSPLHFGNGTRLTVT.

For the CDR3, the DNA is TGTGCCAGTTCGACGGGATTTGAAAAACTGTTTTTT. It translates to CASSTGFEKLFF. This chain uses TRBV19 with TRBJ1-4, with D unclear. Germline V lookup: CDR1 LNHDA, CDR2 SQIVND (reference sequence). Trimming shortened V by 8 bases and J by 7 bases, and 11 bases separated the two germline ends. The CDR3 contains 12 residues.

The chain uses TRBV3-1 (or the pseudogene TRBV3-2) and TRBJ1-2, with 9 bases lining up with TRBD1. The junction had 6 bases not matched to a gene; V was cut back by 4 bases and J by 3 bases. Looked up from germline, CDR1 is LGHDT and CDR2 is YNNKEL (reference sequence). This CDR3 comprises 15 residues. The CDR3 reads CASSPGQGNYYGYTF. CDR3 sequence (DNA): TGTGCCAGCAGCCCCGGACAGGGGAATTACTATGGCTACACCTTC.

This chain joins TRBV6-6 and TRBJ2-1; possibly TRBD2 for D (5 bases). This CDR3 is built from 14 residues. Looked up from germline, CDR1 is MNHNY and CDR2 is SVGAGI (reference sequence). Trimming shortened V by 2 bases and J by 6 bases, and 11 bases separated the two germline ends. CDR3: CASSYEGNVNEQFF. The CDR3 coding sequence is TGTGCCAGCAGTTACGAGGGAAACGTCAATGAGCAGTTCTTC.

The chain combines TRBV19 with TRBJ2-5, with 7 bases matching TRBD1. This CDR3 spans 13 amino acids. Trimming cost V 6 bases and J 5 bases; bases outside gene matches: 6. Germline-derived CDR1 and CDR2 are LNHDA and SQIVND (reference sequence). As DNA, the CDR3 is TGTGCCAGTAGGGACAGGATAGGGGAGACCCAGTACTTC. The encoded protein is CASRDRIGETQYF.

The chain links TRBV7-2 to TRBJ2-1; unclear D gene. The V end was cut by 1 base, the J end by 0 bases, with 10 bases between. This CDR3 comprises 16 residues. The germline V gene encodes CDR1 SGHTA and CDR2 FQGNSA. CDR3 nucleotide sequence: TGTGCCAGCAGCTTAGGGTACCTAAGCTCCTACAATGAGCAGTTCTTC. As protein: CASSLGYLSSYNEQFF.

The chain combines TRBV5-5 with TRBJ2-7; 9 nucleotides match TRBD2. CDR3 size: 16 residues. With 4 bases clipped from V and 1 base from J, the junction kept 9 bases outside the gene matches. The V gene's germline CDR1 is SGHKS and CDR2 YYEKEE (reference sequence). This CDR3 reads CASSPTAGGLSYEQYF. The CDR3 nucleotides are TGTGCCAGCAGCCCCACGGCGGGAGGGCTATCCTACGAGCAGTACTTC.

On this clone: The sample contains more than one DNA sequence encoding this CDR3. The genes are TRBV18 and TRBJ1-5; D possibly corresponds to TRBD1 (6 bases). CDR3 length: 14 amino acids. Trimming shortened V by 2 bases and J by 2 bases, and 7 bases separated the two germline ends. Germline values: CDR1 KGHSH, CDR2 LQKENI. The CDR3 sequence: CASSPNRGNQPQHF. The CDR3 coding sequence is TGTGCCAGCTCACCAAACAGGGGCAATCAGCCCCAGCATTTT.

The chain couples TRBV7-8 to TRBJ2-3, with D perhaps TRBD2 (6 bases). The CDR3 sequence is 16 residues long. Germline V lookup: CDR1 SGHVS, CDR2 FQNEAQ. V lost 0 bases, J lost 0 bases, and 10 bases lay in between. The CDR3 sequence: CASSLATAGSTDTQYF. The CDR3 nucleotides read TGTGCCAGCAGCTTAGCGACGGCGGGGAGCACAGATACGCAGTATTTT.